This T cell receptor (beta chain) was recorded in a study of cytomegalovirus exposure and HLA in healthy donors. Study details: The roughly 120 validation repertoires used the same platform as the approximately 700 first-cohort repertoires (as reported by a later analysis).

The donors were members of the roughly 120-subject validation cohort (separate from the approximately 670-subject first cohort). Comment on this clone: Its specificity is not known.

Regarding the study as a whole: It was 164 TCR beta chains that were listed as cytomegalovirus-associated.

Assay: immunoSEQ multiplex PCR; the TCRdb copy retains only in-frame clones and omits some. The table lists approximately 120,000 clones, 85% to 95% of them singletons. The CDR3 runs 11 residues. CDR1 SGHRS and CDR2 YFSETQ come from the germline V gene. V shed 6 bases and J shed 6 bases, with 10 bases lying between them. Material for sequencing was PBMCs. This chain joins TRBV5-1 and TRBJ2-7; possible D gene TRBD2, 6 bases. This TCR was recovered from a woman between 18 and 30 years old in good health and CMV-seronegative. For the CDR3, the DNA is TGCGCCAGCACGGGGGAAGGCGAGCAGTACTTC. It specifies CASTGEGEQYF. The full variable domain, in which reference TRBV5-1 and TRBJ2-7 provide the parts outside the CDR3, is KAGVTQTPRYLIKTRGQQVTLSCSPISGHRSVSWYQQTPGQGLQFLFEYFSETQRNKGNFPGRFSGRQFSNSRSEMNVSTLELGDSALYLCASTGEGEQYFGPGTRLTVT.